One sample yielded the 16 T cell receptor beta chains listed below, sequenced in a study of T cell repertoires in cytomegalovirus infection. TCRdb analysed the reads with MiXCR anew, one entry per CDR3 protein. Of about 150,000 distinct CDR3 sequences listed, approximately 30% are singletons. For these TCRs, the target antigens are not known. Sequencing used CD8+ T cells from cultured PBMCs, obtained from culture after CMV antigen stimulation. Receptors originate from a human donor in good health (CMV status not recorded). Some clones in this sample may be carry-over from other donors' samples.

This clonotype was seen a few times. The chain employs TRBV2 and TRBJ2-3; tentatively, D is TRBD2 (5 bases). Germline CDR1 is SNHLY and CDR2 is FYNNEI. V was cut by 5 bases and J by 2 bases, with 11 bases left in between. This CDR3 contains 14 residues. The CDR3 here is CASSWVRATDTQYF. As DNA, the CDR3 is TGTGCCAGCAGTTGGGTGCGGGCCACAGATACGCAGTATTTT.

This clonotype has a handful of counts. The chain joins TRBV20-1 to TRBJ2-3, with 9 bases fitting TRBD2. The length of the CDR3 is 15 residues. The V gene end was trimmed by 6 bases and the J gene end by 5 bases; junction bases not matched to a gene: 12. Per the germline V gene, CDR1 is DFQATT and CDR2 is SNEGSKA (reference sequence). The CDR3 reads CSAPGRGGPRDTQYF. The DNA of the CDR3 is TGCAGTGCACCCGGGCGGGGGGGCCCTAGAGATACGCAGTATTTT.

The V gene is TRBV4-1, the J gene TRBJ2-1, with 9 positions matching TRBD2. V was pared by 1 base and J by 7 bases, with 8 bases of the junction left unmatched. In germline, CDR1 is MGHRA, CDR2 YSYEKL. The CDR3 is made up of 16 amino acids. CDR3 DNA sequence: TGCGCCAGCAGCCAAGCTGGCGGGGGGGCCTTAAATGAGCAGTTCTTC. This gives the protein CASSQAGGGALNEQFF.

J is TRBJ1-5 and V is TRBV20-1; the D gene is possibly TRBD1 (5 bases). Trimming took 7 bases from V and 0 from J, leaving 16 bases between them. CDR3 length: 15 amino acids. CDR1 is DFQATT, CDR2 SNEGSKA, per germline (reference sequence). CDR3 DNA: TGCAGTGTCGACAGTACTCCCTATAGCAATCAGCCCCAGCATTTT. Protein sequence: CSVDSTPYSNQPQHF.

The table lists this clonotype with a few counts. V and J are TRBV2 and TRBJ2-1, with D tentatively TRBD1 or TRBD2 (5 bases each). V lost 3 bases and J lost 0, with 9 bases in between. Germline-derived CDR1 and CDR2 are SNHLY and FYNNEI. This CDR3 contains 15 residues. The CDR3 DNA is TGTGCCAGCAGTGACTGGGGGAGCTCCTACAATGAGCAGTTCTTC. Protein product: CASSDWGSSYNEQFF. Full variable domain (rest looked up from reference TRBV2 and TRBJ2-1): EPEVTQTPSHQVTQMGQEVILRCVPISNHLYFYWYRQILGQKVEFLVSFYNNEISEKSEIFDDQFSVERPDGSNFTLKIRSTKLEDSAMYFCASSDWGSSYNEQFFGPGTRLTVL.

Ten or more counts support this clonotype. The chain employs TRBV7-6 and TRBJ2-3; 11 nucleotides align to TRBD2. The CDR3 consists of 18 residues. CDR1 and CDR2 from the germline V gene are SGHVS and FNYEAQ. V dropped 1 base and J dropped 0; count of bases not matched to a gene: 6. CDR3 sequence: CASSLGTSGGTSTDTQYF. CDR3 in DNA: TGTGCCAGCAGCTTAGGTACTAGCGGGGGTACTAGCACAGATACGCAGTATTTT.

In DNA, the CDR3 is TGTGCCAGCAGCGTAGGCGGGCAGGGCCCTCTTGTCTACGAGCAGTACTTC. This encodes CASSVGGQGPLVYEQYF. J is TRBJ2-7 and V is TRBV9, with D possibly called TRBD1 or TRBD2 (5 bases each). The CDR3 runs to 17 residues. Deletions cut 0 bases from V and 3 bases from J, with 19 bases between. Germline V gives CDR1 SGDLS, CDR2 YYNGEE.

This clonotype was picked up a small number of times. Here the CDR3 DNA reads TGTGCCAGCAGTGTTTCTAGCGGGGGGGCTGGCACCGGGGAGCTGTTTTTT. Translation gives CASSVSSGGAGTGELFF. The chain links TRBV2 to TRBJ2-2, with 12 bases lining up with TRBD2. The germline gives CDR1 SNHLY, CDR2 FYNNEI. The CDR3 contains 17 residues. Unmatched junction bases numbered 7, after V lost 4 bases and J lost 4 bases.

At least ten counts were recorded for this clonotype. The V call is TRBV7-2, the J call TRBJ2-5; 9 nucleotides align to TRBD2. V shed 5 bases and J 4 bases; nucleotides not matched to a gene: 8. Germline lookup yields CDR1 SGHTA and CDR2 FQGNSA. CDR3 size: 15 residues. In DNA, the CDR3 is TGTGCCAGCAGCGAATCTAGCGGGGCTGGAGAGACCCAGTACTTC. As protein: CASSESSGAGETQYF.

The chain carries TRBV28 and TRBJ2-7; 14 bases are a match to TRBD2. Germline values: CDR1 MDHEN, CDR2 SYDVKM. V shed 3 bases, J shed 4 bases, and the junction held 11 bases outside the gene matches. CDR3 length equals 18 residues. The chain's CDR3 is CASSLPTSGGALGYEQYF. CDR3 DNA sequence: TGTGCCAGCAGTTTGCCGACTAGCGGGGGGGCCTTAGGGTACGAGCAGTACTTC. Complete variable domain (other parts from reference TRBV28 and TRBJ2-7): DVKVTQSSRYLVKRTGEKVFLECVQDMDHENMFWYRQDPGLGLRLIYFSYDVKMKEKGDIPEGYSVSREKKERFSLILESASTNQTSMYLCASSLPTSGGALGYEQYFGPGTRLTVT.

This clonotype was detected a few times. This sequence joins TRBV7-8 and TRBJ2-1; D may be TRBD1 (5 bases). Germline V gene data show CDR1 as SGHVS and CDR2 as FQNEAQ. The CDR3 sequence is 13 residues long. The V end lost 4 bases, the J end lost 4 bases, and 8 bases lay between the germline ends. Here the CDR3 reads CASSSDSYNEQFF. Here the CDR3 DNA reads TGTGCCAGCAGCTCCGACAGTTACAATGAGCAGTTCTTC.

This chain joins TRBV6-4 and TRBJ2-1; 7 bases agree with TRBD2. In germline, CDR1 is MRHNA, CDR2 SNTAGT. With V trimmed by 3 bases and J by 4 bases, 9 bases remained unmatched. CDR3 size: 16 residues. The CDR3 sequence: CASSDSGTTDYNEQFF. CDR3 nucleotides: TGTGCCAGCAGTGATTCCGGGACTACCGATTACAATGAGCAGTTCTTC.

This clonotype was seen at least ten times. J is TRBJ1-2 and V is TRBV28; D ambiguous. The V gene lost 10 bases and the J gene lost 3 bases, with 18 bases spanning the gap. The CDR3 is made up of 14 amino acids. Germline values: CDR1 MDHEN, CDR2 SYDVKM. The DNA of the CDR3 is TGTGCCATGCGCCCCAACGGGAAGGACTATGGCTACACCTTC. Encoded protein: CAMRPNGKDYGYTF.

This clonotype was recorded at least ten times. This rearrangement joins TRBV12-3 or TRBV12-4 to TRBJ1-3, with 9 bases identical to TRBD1. The CDR3 has 14 residues. Trimming cost V 4 bases and J 2 bases; bases outside gene matches: 0. This CDR3 is CASSWDRAGNTIYF. The DNA for the CDR3 is TGTGCCAGCAGTTGGGACAGGGCTGGAAACACCATATATTTT.

The J gene is TRBJ2-3, the V gene TRBV7-3; 9 nucleotides align to TRBD2. The V and J ends lost 6 bases and 3 bases, in that order; junction bases with no gene match: 19. CDR1 SGHTA and CDR2 FQGTGA come from the germline V gene. The CDR3 contains 19 residues. CDR3 DNA: TGTGCCAGCAGACAAGAACGGGCCGTACGCGGGGGGGAAACAGATACGCAGTATTTT. Translated, it gives CASRQERAVRGGETDTQYF. Combining the CDR3 with reference TRBV7-3 and TRBJ2-3 gives the whole variable domain GAGVSQTPSNKVTEKGKYVELRCDPISGHTALYWYRQSLGQGPEFLIYFQGTGAADDSGLPNDRFFAVRPEGSVSTLKIQRTERGDSAVYLCASRQERAVRGGETDTQYFGPGTRLTVL.

This chain connects TRBV20-1 to TRBJ2-1; D remains ambiguous. V shed 1 base and J shed 2 bases, with 9 bases lying between them. Germline V gene lookup returns CDR1 DFQATT and CDR2 SNEGSKA (reference sequence). The CDR3 runs to 14 residues. CDR3: CSARVHSTYNEQFF. CDR3 DNA: TGCAGTGCTAGAGTACACAGCACCTACAATGAGCAGTTCTTC.